This T cell receptor (beta chain) originates from a study of PD-L1 blockade in urothelial cancer. This clone has only one observation. Sequencing used immunoSEQ multiplex PCR; TCRdb keeps in-frame clones, though not all of them. The table records tens of thousands of clones, roughly nine tenths of them present only once. Noted time point: peripheral blood 6 weeks after treatment start. Per germline, CDR1 SQVTM and CDR2 ANQGSEA. Between the trimmed V and J ends, which lost 3 bases and 1 base, there was a span of 8 bases. CDR3 size: 13 residues. The receptor was derived from an older man with urothelial cancer. The sequenced sample was PBMCs, obtained around atezolizumab (anti-PD-L1) treatment. The chain has TRBV29-1 and TRBJ2-3, with D uncertain. The CDR3 DNA reads as TGCAGCGTTGACCTAGGTGGCACAGATACGCAGTATTTT. Translated: CSVDLGGTDTQYF.